This T cell receptor beta chain originates from a study of early stage breast cancer tumors. General study points: Most shared enriched TCRB sequences were commonly generated ones. Blood repertoires resembled normal breast more than tumor. Compared with adjacent normal breast, tumors showed about 2.5-fold denser, more clonal T cells.

Some clones are missing from TCRdb's copy, which holds only in-frame ones; the method was immunoSEQ multiplex PCR. The sample has roughly 60,000 clones; about 80% are singletons. Note on this clone: The antigen is unknown.

CDR3 length equals 16 residues. J gave up 8 bases and V 0 bases, and 6 bases lay outside the gene matches. The germline gives CDR1 MNHNS, CDR2 SASEGT. This chain joins TRBV6-1 and TRBJ2-1; 11 positions agree with TRBD2. The TCR comes from a person in their thirties with breast cancer. Sequenced: blood. In DNA form, the CDR3 reads TGTGCCAGCAGTGAAGCCCTTAGCGGGAGGGCCTATGAGCAGTTCTTC. Its protein is CASSEALSGRAYEQFF.